This entry lists 7 T cell receptor beta chains sequenced from one sample in a study of cytomegalovirus exposure and HLA in healthy donors. Sequencing used immunoSEQ multiplex PCR; TCRdb keeps in-frame clones, though not all of them. The data show 78,000 or so clones, about 96% seen once. The sample consisted of PBMCs. Source of these receptors: a young man in good health and CMV-seropositive.

V and J are TRBV27 and TRBJ1-2, with TRBD1 matching 9 bases. Germline values: CDR1 MNHEY, CDR2 SMNVEV (reference sequence). Germline trimming cut 8 bases from V and 3 bases from J; bases unmatched to any gene: 4. This CDR3 is 13 amino acids long. DNA of the CDR3: TGTGCCAGCTCGGACAGGGGATACTATGGCTACACCTTC. Translated, it gives CASSDRGYYGYTF.

This chain connects TRBV10-2 to TRBJ1-1; D remains unclear. Germline values: CDR1 WSHSY, CDR2 SAAADI. This CDR3 region has 15 residues. The V end was cut by 3 bases, the J end by 1 base, with 12 bases between. The CDR3 loop reads CASSDFRGPNTEAFF. DNA of the CDR3: TGCGCCAGCAGTGATTTTCGAGGGCCGAACACTGAAGCTTTCTTT.

The V gene is TRBV18, the J gene TRBJ1-3, with D unresolved. Germline CDR1 and CDR2: KGHSH and LQKENI. V lost 2 bases and J 4 bases, leaving 12 bases between the germline ends. The CDR3 runs 15 residues. The CDR3 DNA sequence: TGTGCCAGCTCACCAGTGGGCTCTCAGGGAAACACCATATATTTT. Amino acid sequence: CASSPVGSQGNTIYF.

The gene calls are TRBV5-1 and TRBJ2-1; possible D gene TRBD2, 5 bases. This CDR3 spans 16 amino acids. Germline assignment: CDR1 SGHRS and CDR2 YFSETQ. Between the trimmed V and J ends, which lost 0 bases and 12 bases, there was a span of 22 bases. In DNA form, the CDR3 reads TGCGCCAGCAGCTTGGGGGTAGCGCTGCCTACAATGACGCAGTTCTTC. Translation: CASSLGVALPTMTQFF.

The V call is TRBV13, the J call TRBJ1-2, with 9 bases aligning to TRBD1. This CDR3 spans 14 amino acids. Germline CDR1 is PRHDT and CDR2 is FYEKMQ (reference sequence). V gave up 5 bases and J gave up 7 bases; unmatched junction bases: 8. The CDR3 loop is CASSPAGQGVGYTF. The CDR3 DNA reads TGTGCCAGCAGCCCCGCGGGACAGGGTGTTGGCTACACCTTC.

The chain carries TRBV30 and TRBJ2-1; 8 nucleotides match TRBD2. Germline CDR1 and CDR2: GTSNPN and SVGIG (reference sequence). V shed 4 bases and J 3 bases; nucleotides not matched to a gene: 17. The CDR3 is 18 amino acids. The CDR3 nucleotides read TGTGCCTGGAAGGGGCGGGGGGCCTACCGGACAGACTACAATGAGCAGTTCTTC. It specifies CAWKGRGAYRTDYNEQFF.

CDR3 amino acids: CASSATENTEAFF. CDR3 coding DNA: TGTGCCAGCAGTGCTACAGAGAACACTGAAGCTTTCTTT. The chain employs TRBV6-4 and TRBJ1-1, with unresolved D. This CDR3 comprises 13 residues. The germline CDR1 and CDR2 sequences are MRHNA and SNTAGT. Trimming pared 4 bases from V and 1 base from J, leaving 7 bases between.